What follows are 29 T cell receptor beta chains derived from one specimen sequenced in a study of regulatory T cells in long-lasting Graves disease. Both iRepertoire HTBI primers and Arm-PCR of CDR3 regions were used to build the TCR beta libraries. TCRdb independently ran MiXCR on the multiplex PCR reads; one entry per CDR3 protein. This sample has 400,000 to 650,000 distinct CDR3 sequences; 15% to 20% occur once, and the top ten carry approximately 25%. Time point specified: newly diagnosed GD, antithyroid drugs for less than 3 months. Extracted PBMC RNA gave rise to the TCR library. The data also belong to a second study, concerning T cells in Graves' hyperthyroidism and ophthalmopathy.

The specimen was peripheral blood mononuclear cells (PBMCs), collected at new diagnosis, from a patient treated with antithyroid drugs. The source is a middle-aged woman with Graves disease.

In its sample, this clonotype was seen many times. The CDR3 nucleotides are TGTGCCAGCAGTCCTGGGGGCCGGTCGGACACGCAGTATTTT. Amino acid sequence: CASSPGGRSDTQYF. The chain combines TRBV12-3 or TRBV12-4 with TRBJ2-3; perhaps TRBD1 as D (6 bases). V lost 5 bases, J lost 9 bases, and 18 bases lay in between. There are 14 residues in the CDR3.

Details on this clonotype: This may stem from a read error, because a much larger clone lies one nucleotide away. V and J are TRBV6-5 and TRBJ2-5; D is unresolved. Per the germline V gene, CDR1 is MNHEY and CDR2 is SVGAGI. Deletions cut 2 bases from V and 4 bases from J, with 11 bases between. The CDR3 is made up of 14 amino acids. The CDR3 protein is CASSYLRQLETQYF. CDR3 DNA: TGTGCCAGCAGTTACCTAAGGCAGTTAGAGACCCAGTACTTC.

Note on this clonotype: A read error likely explains this, since a far larger clone differs by one base. The chain couples TRBV6-2 or TRBV6-3 to TRBJ2-7; TRBD2 matches at 8 bases. This CDR3 region has 13 residues. Germline loops: CDR1 MNHEY, CDR2 SVGEGT. The CDR3 here is CASSGAGGYERYF. CDR3 coding DNA: TGTGCCAGCAGTGGGGCGGGGGGCTACGAGCGGTACTTC.

The chain carries TRBV14 and TRBJ2-7; D not resolved. Trimming took off 1 base at V and 3 bases at J, with 7 bases between the two ends. Germline values: CDR1 SGHDN, CDR2 FVKESK. CDR3 length: 13 amino acids. The CDR3 coding sequence is TGTGCCAGCAGCCAAGCGCGTAACTACGAGCAGTACTTC. It encodes CASSQARNYEQYF.

Only a few counts were recorded for this clonotype. The chain couples TRBV6-1 to TRBJ2-4; tentatively, D is TRBD2 (6 bases). This CDR3 has 14 amino acids. Germline lookup yields CDR1 MNHNS and CDR2 SASEGT. Trimming cost V 6 bases and J 8 bases, with 17 bases left between them. The chain's CDR3 is CASSADWGGDIQYF. Here the CDR3 DNA reads TGTGCCAGCAGCGCCGACTGGGGAGGTGACATTCAGTACTTC.

V gene TRBV3-1 combines with J gene TRBJ2-3; 12 bases line up with TRBD2. Germline V gene lookup returns CDR1 LGHDT and CDR2 YNNKEL (reference sequence). The CDR3 totals 19 residues. V lost 4 bases and J lost 0; bases outside the gene matches: 11. In DNA form, the CDR3 reads TGTGCCAGCAGCCCCGGACTAGCGGGGATGTTCACTAGCACAGATACGCAGTATTTT. It specifies CASSPGLAGMFTSTDTQYF.

This clonotype was seen many times. The chain has TRBV6-1 and TRBJ2-3; 11 nucleotides agree with TRBD2. The CDR3 is made up of 15 amino acids. The trim removed 6 bases at V and 1 base at J, leaving 3 bases unmatched. CDR1 MNHNS and CDR2 SASEGT come from the germline V gene. CDR3 coding DNA: TGTGCCAGCAGGCCGGGACTAGCGGGCACAGATACGCAGTATTTT. The encoded protein is CASRPGLAGTDTQYF.

This clonotype was observed at least ten times. V gene TRBV20-1 combines with J gene TRBJ1-6; D is undetermined. Between the trimmed V and J ends, which lost 3 bases and 9 bases, there was a span of 9 bases. Germline lookup yields CDR1 DFQATT and CDR2 SNEGSKA (reference sequence). The CDR3 covers 12 residues. The chain's CDR3 is CSARPAGSPLHF. The CDR3 DNA reads TGCAGTGCTAGGCCCGCAGGTTCACCCCTCCACTTT.

The sample holds many counts of this clonotype. DNA of the CDR3: TGTGCCAGCAGTGGTCCCCGTGGAGGCGGGGAAAAACTGTTTTTT. It encodes CASSGPRGGGEKLFF. This sequence joins TRBV6-1 and TRBJ1-4; D not certain. V was clipped by 4 bases and J by 8 bases, with 17 bases between them. This CDR3 is built from 15 residues. In germline, CDR1 is MNHNS, CDR2 SASEGT.

The table lists this clonotype with many counts. The genes are TRBV4-2 and TRBJ1-1; D uncertain. The CDR3 totals 13 residues. V was shortened by 4 bases and J by 4 bases, with 10 bases between the two germline ends. CDR1 is LGHNA, CDR2 YNFKEQ, per germline. CDR3 coding DNA: TGTGCCAGCAGCCGGAGCCGAGGCACTGAAGCTTTCTTT. This sequence encodes CASSRSRGTEAFF.

This clonotype was counted only a few times. The chain combines TRBV20-1 with TRBJ1-5; D is perhaps TRBD1 (6 bases). The CDR3 contains 13 residues. V shed 6 bases and J shed 2 bases, with 11 bases lying between them. Germline assignment: CDR1 DFQATT and CDR2 SNEGSKA (reference sequence). For the CDR3, the DNA is TGCAGTGCGCTAGGGGGGGGCAATCAGCCCCAGCATTTT. Its translation is CSALGGGNQPQHF.

This clonotype turned up a few times. The chain carries TRBV5-1 and TRBJ2-7; D possibly matches TRBD1 or TRBD2 (6 bases each). This CDR3 has 15 amino acids. The germline gives CDR1 SGHRS, CDR2 YFSETQ. Trimming pared 3 bases from V and 5 bases from J, leaving 18 bases between. CDR3 nucleotide sequence: TGCGCCAGCAGCTGGGGGGCAGGATGGTACAACGAGCAGTACTTC. As protein: CASSWGAGWYNEQYF.

This clonotype was seen many times. V usage is TRBV20-1 and J usage is TRBJ2-5, with D unclear. The ends were cut back, 4 bases at V and 3 bases at J, with 15 bases in the middle. This CDR3 comprises 14 residues. Per the germline V gene, CDR1 is DFQATT and CDR2 is SNEGSKA (reference sequence). Here the CDR3 reads CSATPWSSEETQYF. The CDR3 DNA sequence: TGCAGTGCTACACCCTGGTCCTCTGAAGAGACCCAGTACTTC.

CDR3 residues: CASSVAGQGEAFF. The CDR3 region has the DNA TGTGCCAGCAGCGTAGCGGGACAGGGGGAAGCTTTCTTT. The chain joins TRBV9 to TRBJ1-1, with TRBD1 matching 10 bases. Germline V gives CDR1 SGDLS, CDR2 YYNGEE. The CDR3 has 13 amino acids. The V segment lost 0 bases and the J segment 8 bases; nucleotides outside the gene matches: 1.

This clonotype was seen a few times. J is TRBJ2-7 and V is TRBV13; 12 bases are shared with TRBD1. The CDR3 is 14 residues long. Germline loops: CDR1 PRHDT, CDR2 FYEKMQ (reference sequence). The V gene end was trimmed by 4 bases and the J gene end by 6 bases; junction bases not matched to a gene: 4. CDR3 nucleotide sequence: TGTGCCAGCAGCTCCCGGGGACAGGGGGCCGAGCAGTACTTC. Translating gives CASSSRGQGAEQYF.

This clonotype was counted at least ten times. The CDR3 DNA reads TGTGCCGGGACAGTACTACAAGAGACCCAGTACTTC. Translation gives CAGTVLQETQYF. The rearrangement joins TRBV30 to TRBJ2-5; TRBD1 matches at 7 bases. The germline V gene has CDR1 GTSNPN and CDR2 SVGIG (reference sequence). V lost 8 bases to trimming and J lost 2 bases; unmatched junction nucleotides: 5. The CDR3 loop spans 12 amino acids.

The V gene is TRBV11-2, the J gene TRBJ2-3, with 13 bases aligning to TRBD2. CDR1 SGHAT and CDR2 FQNNGV come from the germline V gene. J gave up 4 bases and V 3 bases, and 7 bases lay outside the gene matches. The CDR3 has 17 amino acids. The CDR3 coding sequence is TGTGCCAGCAGCTTGGGACTAGCGGGGCCCTACGCAGATACGCAGTATTTT. It translates to CASSLGLAGPYADTQYF.

Ten or more counts support this clonotype. J is TRBJ2-5 and V is TRBV28; a possible D gene is TRBD1 (5 bases). Germline V gene data show CDR1 as MDHEN and CDR2 as SYDVKM. V gave up 7 bases and J gave up 3 bases, with 9 bases separating them. CDR3 length: 12 residues. Here the CDR3 DNA reads TGTGCCAGCACAAACAGGAAAGAGACCCAGTACTTC. This gives the protein CASTNRKETQYF.

This clonotype has only a few counts. One junction end does not reproduce the germline sequence, and a read error may be involved. In DNA, the CDR3 is TGTGCCACCAGTGATTCTGGGACAAACTATGACTACACCTTC. It translates to CATSDSGTNYDYTF. This chain connects TRBV24-1 to TRBJ1-2; D perhaps matches TRBD1 (6 bases). This CDR3 contains 14 residues. Looked up from germline, CDR1 is KGHDR and CDR2 is SFDVKD.

In its sample, this clonotype was seen a few times. The chain has TRBV28 and TRBJ1-6; D is unresolved. CDR1 and CDR2 (germline): MDHEN, SYDVKM. This CDR3 is built from 13 residues. The V gene lost 4 bases and the J gene lost 9 bases, with 10 bases spanning the gap. The CDR3 sequence: CASSSDIFSPLHF. In DNA form, the CDR3 reads TGTGCCAGCAGTTCTGACATTTTTTCACCCCTCCACTTT.

The V gene is TRBV20-1, the J gene TRBJ2-7, with TRBD2 matching 12 bases. The CDR3 contains 15 residues. V dropped 0 bases and J dropped 1; count of bases not matched to a gene: 1. In germline, CDR1 is DFQATT, CDR2 SNEGSKA (reference sequence). Here the CDR3 DNA reads TGCAGTGCTAGAGATCTAGCGGGGGGGTCCTACGAGCAGTACTTC. Protein product: CSARDLAGGSYEQYF.

In this sample, this clonotype turned up many times. The V and J genes are TRBV10-3 and TRBJ2-5; no clear D gene. Trimming stripped 0 bases from V and 4 bases from J, with 9 bases between. The CDR3 is 14 residues long. Germline lookup yields CDR1 ENHRY and CDR2 SYGVKD. The CDR3: CAISESGSLETQYF. CDR3 nucleotides: TGTGCCATCAGTGAGTCAGGCAGTTTAGAGACCCAGTACTTC.

The chain has TRBV9 and TRBJ2-1, with 9 bases aligning to TRBD2. V dropped 2 bases and J dropped 4; count of bases not matched to a gene: 4. The CDR3 has 15 amino acids. Germline V gene sequence: CDR1 SGDLS, CDR2 YYNGEE. Here the CDR3 DNA reads TGTGCCAGCAGCGTGACTAGCGGAGTATACAATGAGCAGTTCTTC. Its translation is CASSVTSGVYNEQFF.

The CDR3 DNA reads as TGTGCTAGTAGCCTAGGGACAGACTCCTCAACTAATGAAAAACTGTTTTTT. Residues: CASSLGTDSSTNEKLFF. The V call is TRBV12-5, the J call TRBJ1-4, with 7 nucleotides matching TRBD1. Germline V gives CDR1 LGHNT, CDR2 FRNRAP. Trimming removed 8 bases from V and 0 bases from J; junction bases left unmatched: 12. CDR3 size: 17 residues. The complete variable domain, with remaining parts taken from reference TRBV12-5 and TRBJ1-4, reads DARVTQTPRHKVTEMGQEVTMRCQPILGHNTVFWYRQTMMQGLELLAYFRNRAPLDDSGMPKDRFSAEMPDATLATLKIQPSEPRDSAVYFCASSLGTDSSTNEKLFFGSGTQLSVL.

Of note for this clonotype: It may be a read error: a sequence one base away is much more abundant. The chain couples TRBV12-3 or TRBV12-4 to TRBJ1-4; 9 positions agree with TRBD1. V lost 5 bases and J lost 11; bases outside the gene matches: 9. This CDR3 spans 14 amino acids. CDR3 region: CASSPGTGNVKLFF. The CDR3 bases are TGTGCCAGCAGTCCCGGGACAGGGAATGTGAAACTGTTTTTT.

This clonotype showed up many times. The genes are TRBV6-7 and TRBJ2-1; tentative D call: TRBD1 (7 bases). Being an ORF, TRBV6-7 has a function that is uncertain. CDR3 size: 13 residues. V was trimmed by 7 bases and J by 5 bases, leaving 12 bases between them. The CDR3 DNA sequence: TGTGCCAGCAAGCCCAGGGGGGACAATGAGCAGTTCTTC. Its translation is CASKPRGDNEQFF.

The sample holds many counts of this clonotype. The chain is built from TRBV10-3 and TRBJ1-4, with 7 bases aligning to TRBD1. V shed 3 bases and J 7 bases; nucleotides not matched to a gene: 5. The CDR3 is 14 amino acids. Germline V lookup: CDR1 ENHRY, CDR2 SYGVKD. The CDR3 is CAISEGTEPEKLFF. CDR3 DNA sequence: TGTGCCATCAGTGAAGGGACAGAACCTGAAAAACTGTTTTTT.

Ten or more counts support this clonotype. This sequence joins TRBV30 and TRBJ1-5; D is ambiguous. Germline CDR1 GTSNPN, CDR2 SVGIG (reference sequence). V shed 1 base and J shed 4 bases, with 8 bases lying between them. This CDR3 is built from 13 residues. The CDR3 DNA sequence: TGTGCCTGGAGTGACAGCGAGAATCAGCCCCAGCATTTT. Encoded protein: CAWSDSENQPQHF.

This clonotype was seen ten or more times. One base away lies a much larger clone, so this may be a sequencing read error. The chain joins TRBV5-4 to TRBJ2-3; TRBD2 matches 11 bases. CDR1 is SGHNT, CDR2 YYREEE, per germline (reference sequence). Losses at the gene ends were 1 base for V and 3 bases for J; bases not matched to a gene: 1. The CDR3 is 15 amino acids. The CDR3 protein is CASSLSSGGTDTQYF. The CDR3 DNA reads as TGTGCCAGCAGCTTGTCTAGCGGGGGGACAGATACGCAGTATTTT.